This T cell receptor (beta chain) was obtained from a study of T-cell reconstitution after alpha-beta-depleted transplantation in children. Construction of the TCRbeta library involved unique molecular identifiers. TCRdb analysed the PCR reads with MiXCR anew, one entry per CDR3 protein. The data contain a few hundred thousand distinct CDR3 sequences, approximately 41% of them seen just once; the ten biggest clones take up 25% to 30%. CDR1 is DFQATT and CDR2 is SNEGSKA in the germline V gene (reference sequence). CDR3 length: 15 amino acids. This clonotype was seen a handful of times. What it binds is unknown. Overall study results and limits: There were reportedly several hundred expanded graft clones from which alpha-beta T cells came about two months after transplant. From newly produced T cells came most of the T-cell counts and diversity one year after transplant. Recipient T cells and thymic progenitors that survived gave rise to the high TCRbeta diversity observed at day 60 in some patients.

The sequencing used PBMCs, collected before TCRalphabeta/CD19-depleted stem cell transplant. This TCR was recovered from a girl aged 2-10 years with aplastic anemia, due to receive a stem cell transplant. V is TRBV20-1 and J is TRBJ2-3; 8 bases line up with TRBD2. The CDR3: CSSKKAGGFTDTQYF. In DNA, the CDR3 is TGCAGCTCAAAGAAGGCGGGGGGATTCACAGATACGCAGTATTTT.